The 21 T cell receptor beta chains listed next were all sequenced from one sample in a study of T cells in narcolepsy. The data were produced by immunoSEQ multiplex PCR, yet TCRdb's version contains in-frame clones alone and is incomplete. The profile shows some 10,000 clones, about 94% of them singletons. Sequencing used CD45RA- memory CD4+ T cells from PBMCs. The receptors stem from a human donor with narcolepsy.

CDR3 sequence: CASSSRTAEAFF. The CDR3 bases are TGTGCCAGCAGTTCAAGGACAGCAGAAGCTTTCTTT. J is TRBJ1-1 and V is TRBV6-9; perhaps TRBD1 as D (6 bases). Germline V gene lookup returns CDR1 MNHGY and CDR2 SVAAGI. The CDR3 runs to 12 residues. V lost 4 bases, J lost 8 bases, and 11 bases lay in between.

The chain combines TRBV19 with TRBJ1-2; possible D gene TRBD1, 5 bases. Trimming pared 6 bases from V and 4 bases from J, leaving 12 bases between. Per germline, CDR1 LNHDA and CDR2 SQIVND (reference sequence). This CDR3 region has 13 residues. CDR3 loop: CASSTGRGYGYTF. For the CDR3, the DNA is TGTGCCAGTAGCACAGGTCGAGGCTATGGCTACACCTTC.

The V gene is TRBV19, the J gene TRBJ2-4, with D tentatively TRBD2 (6 bases). Germline CDR1 is LNHDA and CDR2 is SQIVND (reference sequence). The ends were cut back, 6 bases at V and 0 bases at J, with 12 bases in the middle. The CDR3 contains 15 residues. The CDR3 loop reads CASSLPGGAKNIQYF. As DNA, the CDR3 is TGTGCCAGTAGCCTCCCCGGGGGAGCCAAAAACATTCAGTACTTC.

V and J are TRBV7-6 and TRBJ2-2; D remains unclear. CDR1 SGHVS and CDR2 FNYEAQ come from the germline V gene. V lost 1 base and J lost 6, with 9 bases in between. The CDR3 loop spans 14 amino acids. The CDR3 loop reads CASSLGGNAGELFF. For the CDR3, the DNA is TGTGCCAGCAGCTTAGGAGGAAACGCCGGGGAGCTGTTTTTT.

This clone was observed a single time. CDR3 in DNA: TGTGCCAGCAGCCTGGAAGGGACGATGAACACTGAAGCTTTCTTT. Translation: CASSLEGTMNTEAFF. The chain couples TRBV5-4 to TRBJ1-1, with D possibly being TRBD1 (5 bases). Germline-derived CDR1 and CDR2 are SGHNT and YYREEE (reference sequence). The CDR3 contains 15 residues. The V gene lost 4 bases and the J gene lost 0 bases, with 13 bases spanning the gap.

The rearrangement links TRBV30 to TRBJ2-1; D might be TRBD1 (6 bases). The CDR3 has 13 amino acids. Germline values: CDR1 GTSNPN, CDR2 SVGIG (reference sequence). Trimming pared 3 bases from V and 3 bases from J, leaving 9 bases between. The CDR3 coding sequence is TGTGCCTGGAGCACAGGGTTCTACAATGAGCAGTTCTTC. It yields the protein CAWSTGFYNEQFF. Based on the CDR3 plus reference TRBV30 and TRBJ2-1, the full variable domain is SQTIHQWPATLVQPVGSPLSLECTVEGTSNPNLYWYRQAAGRGLQLLFYSVGIGQISSEVPQNLSASRPQDRQFILSSKKLLLSDSGFYLCAWSTGFYNEQFFGPGTRLTVL.

The gene calls are TRBV5-4 and TRBJ1-4; 7 nucleotides align to TRBD1. The ends lost 9 bases at V and 7 bases at J; junction bases unmatched: 21. Per germline, CDR1 SGHNT and CDR2 YYREEE (reference sequence). There are 17 residues in the CDR3. The CDR3 loop reads CATRLDGTASGGEKLFF. In DNA, the CDR3 is TGTGCCACCCGGTTAGACGGGACGGCTTCAGGGGGTGAAAAACTGTTTTTT.

The chain is built from TRBV5-1 and TRBJ1-2; 8 nucleotides match TRBD1. The V segment lost 4 bases and the J segment 7 bases; nucleotides outside the gene matches: 9. The CDR3 contains 14 residues. Germline V CDR1 and CDR2: SGHRS, YFSETQ. CDR3 amino acids: CASSPQGGTGGYTF. The CDR3 DNA is TGCGCCAGCAGCCCACAGGGGGGCACTGGTGGCTACACCTTC.

Written as DNA, the CDR3 is TGCAGTGCTGCCCAGGGGAATGAGCAGTTCTTC. This encodes CSAAQGNEQFF. The chain employs TRBV20-1 and TRBJ2-1, with TRBD1 as a possible D gene (6 bases). The CDR3 has 11 residues. CDR1 and CDR2 from the germline V gene are DFQATT and SNEGSKA (reference sequence). Trimming left V 5 bases short and J 7 bases short, with 9 bases between.

This clone was seen a single time. The rearrangement joins TRBV5-5 to TRBJ2-2; 8 bases are a match to TRBD1. With 2 bases clipped from V and 4 bases from J, the junction kept 7 bases outside the gene matches. Germline CDR1 and CDR2: SGHKS and YYEKEE (reference sequence). The CDR3 totals 16 residues. The CDR3 nucleotides read TGTGCCAGCAGCTTACAGGGGGGTCTAGGCACCGGGGAGCTGTTTTTT. Translated: CASSLQGGLGTGELFF.

The chain recombines TRBV5-4 with TRBJ1-4, with 7 bases matching TRBD1. There are 15 residues in the CDR3. Germline CDR1 is SGHNT and CDR2 is YYREEE (reference sequence). The J segment lost 5 bases and the V segment lost 3 bases, leaving 7 bases of the junction unmatched. In DNA, the CDR3 is TGTGCCAGCAGCTCAAAAGGACAGGCGAATGAAAAACTGTTTTTT. Protein: CASSSKGQANEKLFF.

This chain links TRBV1 with TRBJ2-3; the table gives TRBD2 as D, unverified against the DNA. TRBV1 counts as a pseudogene. The CDR3 length is 17 residues. As DNA, the CDR3 is TGCACCAGCAGCCCGTCTCCCGGGGGCGGGAGTACAGATACGCAGTATTTT. Amino acids: CTSSPSPGGGSTDTQYF.

This clone was detected once. The chain joins TRBV5-4 to TRBJ2-2, with D hard to call. V gave up 0 bases and J gave up 0 bases, with 9 bases separating them. Per germline, CDR1 SGHNT and CDR2 YYREEE (reference sequence). The CDR3 sequence is 16 residues long. Written as DNA, the CDR3 is TGTGCCAGCAGCTTGGTCGGACGTTCGAACACCGGGGAGCTGTTTTTT. It codes for CASSLVGRSNTGELFF.

The chain uses TRBV12-2 and TRBJ1-5. TRBV12-2 is noted as a pseudogene. The CDR3 is 18 amino acids. This CDR3 is CASRWTGREGYSNQPQHF. The CDR3 DNA follows: TGTGCAAGTCGCTGGACAGGGCGGGAGGGTTATAGCAATCAGCCCCAGCATTTT.

This chain joins TRBV14 and TRBJ2-3; D is possibly TRBD1 (5 bases). V lost 4 bases to trimming and J lost 4 bases, with 15 bases between them. This CDR3 contains 15 residues. Germline CDR1 SGHDN, CDR2 FVKESK. DNA for the CDR3: TGTGCCAGCAGCCCGGACACCGTTTACGCAGATACGCAGTATTTT. It codes for CASSPDTVYADTQYF.

The V and J genes are TRBV27 and TRBJ2-7; possible D gene TRBD1, 6 bases. CDR3 length: 16 residues. V was trimmed by 5 bases and J by 7 bases, leaving 24 bases between them. The germline CDR1 and CDR2 sequences are MNHEY and SMNVEV (reference sequence). CDR3 residues: CASSPRGAMNQGEQYF. DNA for the CDR3: TGTGCCAGCAGTCCCCGGGGAGCCATGAACCAGGGGGAGCAGTACTTC.

The V gene is TRBV25-1, the J gene TRBJ2-5; D may be TRBD2 (6 bases). The CDR3 is made up of 16 amino acids. Germline assignment: CDR1 MGHDK and CDR2 SYGVNS. Trimming cost V 1 base and J 6 bases, with 18 bases left between them. Written as DNA, the CDR3 is TGTGCCAGCAGTGAATCCCCGGGACTCCAACCCCAGACCCAGTACTTC. It is translated as CASSESPGLQPQTQYF. The whole variable domain, remainder taken from reference TRBV25-1 and TRBJ2-5, is EADIYQTPRYLVIGTGKKITLECSQTMGHDKMYWYQQDPGMELHLIHYSYGVNSTEKGDLSSESTVSRIRTEHFPLTLESARPSHTSQYLCASSESPGLQPQTQYFGPGTRLLVL.

The chain uses TRBV15 and TRBJ2-5; either TRBD1 or TRBD2 may fit D (6 bases each). CDR3 length equals 14 residues. The V gene's germline CDR1 is LNHNV and CDR2 YYDKDF (reference sequence). The V and J ends lost 1 base and 7 bases respectively, with 13 bases between them. Here the CDR3 reads CATSRVKGEVTQYF. CDR3 nucleotide sequence: TGTGCCACCAGCAGAGTTAAGGGGGAGGTGACCCAGTACTTC.

The CDR3 loop is CASSLSNKNIQYF. Written as DNA, the CDR3 is TGTGCCAGCAGTTTATCGAACAAAAACATTCAGTACTTC. V usage is TRBV27 and J usage is TRBJ2-4; D is unclear. The V gene's germline CDR1 is MNHEY and CDR2 SMNVEV (reference sequence). V lost 0 bases and J 3 bases, leaving 3 bases between the germline ends. The CDR3 is made up of 13 amino acids.

The V gene is TRBV4-2, the J gene TRBJ2-1; possible D gene TRBD2, 6 bases. Germline lookup yields CDR1 LGHNA and CDR2 YNFKEQ. V lost 0 bases, J lost 0 bases, and 21 bases lay in between. CDR3 length equals 20 residues. The CDR3 is CASSQDRPGLQSSSYNEQFF. CDR3 in DNA: TGTGCCAGCAGCCAAGACAGACCGGGACTCCAGTCCAGCTCCTACAATGAGCAGTTCTTC.

This chain connects TRBV5-1 to TRBJ2-7; D uncertain. The CDR3 extends over 12 amino acids. Trimming removed 5 bases from V and 9 bases from J, with 15 bases in between. Looked up from germline, CDR1 is SGHRS and CDR2 is YFSETQ. For the CDR3, the DNA is TGCGCCAGCAGAGTAAGGGAACTTGGGCAGTACTTC. Translated, it gives CASRVRELGQYF.